A single sample is the source of the 14 T cell receptor beta chains below, sequenced in a study of T cell clonality in common variable immunodeficiency. Generated by immunoSEQ multiplex PCR, the TCRdb table keeps only in-frame clones and is missing some. The sample contains around 39,000 clones, none of them singletons. Sequenced: peripheral blood mononuclear cells. The receptor source for this set is a person aged 18-70 years in good health.

The sample holds many counts of this clone. The DNA ends 3 residues before the CDR3 does, and the rest of the CDR3 is filled in from the germline J gene. J is TRBJ1-2 and V is TRBV29-1; no definite D call. The germline V gene encodes CDR1 SQVTM and CDR2 ANQGSEA. The CDR3 sequence is 12 residues long. CDR3 protein: CSVVTGVQSYTF. The sequenced part of the CDR3 DNA is TGCAGCGTTGTCACCGGGGTCCAGAGC.

This clone occurred many times. Coverage ceases 3 residues before the CDR3 finishes, and the germline J gene fills in the end. V usage is TRBV7-9 and J usage is TRBJ2-1; the match to TRBD1 covers 7 bases. Germline V gene lookup returns CDR1 SEHNR and CDR2 FQNEAQ (reference sequence). The CDR3 is 14 amino acids. V lost 2 bases, J lost 5 bases, and 3 bases stayed unmatched. Incomplete CDR3 DNA: TGTGCCAGCAGCTTATGGGACAGTGACAATGAG. Amino acids: CASSLWDSDNE. The whole CDR3 region reads CASSLWDSDNEQFF.

This clone showed up many times. At one end, the junction sequence differs from germline, possibly due to a read error. The missing CDR3 end, 3 residues past where the read stops, is filled in from the germline J gene. The chain is built from TRBV4-2 and TRBJ2-1; 9 bases fit TRBD2. This CDR3 has 17 amino acids. Germline values: CDR1 LGHNA, CDR2 YNFKEQ. This CDR3 reads CASSQTLAGSSYNEQFF. The sequenced part of the CDR3 DNA is TGCGCCAGCAGCCAAACCCTAGCGGGAAGCTCCTACAATGAG.

This clone was seen many times. The read ends 3 residues before the CDR3 terminus; that terminus is restored from the germline J gene. This chain connects TRBV18 to TRBJ2-7; 8 nucleotides align to TRBD2. Losses at the gene ends were 0 bases for V and 6 bases for J; bases not matched to a gene: 7. The germline CDR1 and CDR2 sequences are KGHSH and LQKENI. The CDR3 totals 15 residues. The DNA read from the CDR3 is TGTGCCAGCTCACCACCGAGCGGGAGCACCAGCGAG. Translation gives CASSPPSGSTSE. The full CDR3 is CASSPPSGSTSEQYF. Together with reference TRBV18 and TRBJ2-7, the CDR3 gives the full variable domain: NAGVMQNPRHLVRRRGQEARLRCSPMKGHSHVYWYRQLPEEGLKFMVYLQKENIIDESGMPKERFSAEFPKEGPSILRIQQVVRGDSAAYFCASSPPSGSTSEQYFGPGTRLTVT.

This clone was recorded many times. The read stops 3 residues short of the end of the CDR3; the missing end is completed from the germline J gene. The V call is TRBV16, the J call TRBJ1-1; TRBD1 matches 10 bases. J lost 4 bases, V lost 8 bases, and 4 bases had no gene match. CDR1 and CDR2 (germline): KGHSY, FQNENV. The CDR3 is made up of 13 amino acids. CDR3 sequence: CASVRDRGTEAFF. Incomplete CDR3 DNA: TGTGCCAGCGTCCGGGACAGGGGCACTGAA.

About this clone itself: The CDR3 goes on 3 residues after the read ends, and that part is filled in from the germline J gene. The chain employs TRBV19 and TRBJ1-5, with TRBD1 as a possible D gene (6 bases). The germline V gene has CDR1 LNHDA and CDR2 SQIVND (reference sequence). V was shortened by 3 bases and J by 6 bases, with 21 bases between the two germline ends. This CDR3 is built from 17 residues. The part of the CDR3 DNA that was read is TGTGCCAGTAGTATCACCGCACAGGGATTGAAGAGTCAGCCC. It yields the protein CASSITAQGLKSQP. In full, the CDR3 is CASSITAQGLKSQPQHF.

This clone was detected many times. From the germline J gene comes the end of the CDR3, since the read stops 3 residues before it. The J gene is TRBJ2-7, the V gene TRBV6-2 or TRBV6-3; 9 bases are shared with TRBD2. J gave up 1 base and V 4 bases, and 11 bases lay outside the gene matches. The CDR3 runs 17 residues. CDR1 MNHEY and CDR2 SVGEGT come from the germline V gene. CDR3 DNA (partial): TGTGCCAGCAGTTCCGTCCTCAGGCTAGCGGGATCCTACGAG. Protein sequence: CASSSVLRLAGSYE. The whole CDR3 is CASSSVLRLAGSYEQYF.

This clone was recorded at least ten times. The read falls 3 residues short of the CDR3 end, and the missing part is taken from the germline J gene. Other DNA sequences within the sample encode an identical CDR3. The chain links TRBV6-1 to TRBJ2-5; weak D call: TRBD1 (5 bases). In germline, CDR1 is MNHNS, CDR2 SASEGT. This CDR3 has 14 amino acids. Trimming removed 4 bases from V and 3 bases from J, with 12 bases in between. CDR3: CASSALVREETQYF. The CDR3 DNA, read in part, is TGTGCCAGCAGTGCCTTGGTCAGGGAAGAGACC.

The sample holds many counts of this clone. The read finishes 3 residues shy of the CDR3 end, and the germline J gene is used to complete it. The chain combines TRBV30 with TRBJ1-5; D possibly corresponds to TRBD1 (6 bases). CDR3 length equals 15 residues. Per the germline V gene, CDR1 is GTSNPN and CDR2 is SVGIG (reference sequence). V lost 0 bases to trimming and J lost 0 bases, with 9 bases between them. This CDR3 is CAWSVGGASNQPQHF. CDR3 DNA, as far as it was read: TGTGCCTGGAGTGTAGGGGGGGCTAGCAATCAGCCC.

This clone was recorded at least ten times. The read is 3 residues too short to cover the CDR3 end, so that end is filled in from the germline J gene. The chain recombines TRBV7-2 with TRBJ2-5; D may be TRBD1 (5 bases). Between the trimmed V and J ends, which lost 5 bases and 1 base, there was a span of 11 bases. Germline V gene data show CDR1 as SGHTA and CDR2 as FQGNSA. The CDR3 loop spans 14 amino acids. The CDR3 DNA, read in part, is TGTGCCAGCAGCGGTGACAGTATCCAAGAGACC. Translation gives CASSGDSIQET. The full CDR3 is CASSGDSIQETQYF.

This clone showed up many times. With the read ending 3 residues before the CDR3 end, the germline J gene is used to fill in that end. The chain has TRBV10-3 and TRBJ2-1; TRBD2 matches at 13 bases. The CDR3 covers 15 residues. Per the germline V gene, CDR1 is ENHRY and CDR2 is SYGVKD. The V and J ends lost 2 bases and 9 bases, in that order; junction bases with no gene match: 4. Here the CDR3 reads CAISEGLAGAGEQFF. The part of the CDR3 DNA that was read is TGTGCCATCAGTGAGGGACTAGCGGGAGCCGGTGAG.

This clone was found many times. The read finishes 3 residues shy of the CDR3 end, and the germline J gene is used to complete it. The chain has TRBV30 and TRBJ1-2; TRBD1 aligns across 9 bases. The V and J ends lost 2 bases and 4 bases, in that order; junction bases with no gene match: 2. In germline, CDR1 is GTSNPN, CDR2 SVGIG (reference sequence). This CDR3 has 13 residues. The CDR3 DNA, read in part, is TGTGCCTGGAGTCGACAGGGGGGCTATGGC. It yields the protein CAWSRQGGYG. The entire CDR3 is CAWSRQGGYGYTF.

This clone was found many times. The CDR3 end is not reached by the read, which stops 3 residues before it; the germline J gene fills it in. This chain connects TRBV6-9 to TRBJ1-3, with D possibly matching TRBD1 (6 bases). Trimming pared 10 bases from V and 0 bases from J, leaving 19 bases between. Germline V gene sequence: CDR1 MNHGY, CDR2 SVAAGI. The CDR3 covers 16 residues. The CDR3 spells CANKQGQRSSGNTIYF. The sequenced part of the CDR3 DNA is TGTGCCAACAAGCAAGGACAGCGCAGCTCTGGAAACACC.

This clone was counted at least ten times. The DNA ends 3 residues before the CDR3 does, and the rest of the CDR3 is filled in from the germline J gene. Other DNA sequences in the sample encode the same CDR3. The rearrangement links TRBV7-2 to TRBJ1-5; maybe TRBD1 (6 bases). V was shortened by 5 bases and J by 0 bases, with 11 bases between the two germline ends. CDR3 length: 15 amino acids. Germline V gene sequence: CDR1 SGHTA, CDR2 FQGNSA. The sequenced CDR3 bases are TGTGCCAGCAGCGAGACAGGCTTTAGCAATCAGCCC. This gives the protein CASSETGFSNQP. The entire CDR3 reads CASSETGFSNQPQHF.